The rows below give T cell receptor beta chains drawn from one sample of a study of T cell changes during pregnancy in multiple sclerosis. Sequencing used immunoSEQ multiplex PCR; TCRdb keeps in-frame clones, though not all of them. The sample holds 35,000 to 40,000 clones, 80% to 90% seen once. The sequencing used CD4+ T cells from peripheral blood mononuclear cells, collected before pregnancy. The receptor set was obtained from a female donor with multiple sclerosis, enrolled in a pregnancy study. The CDR3 runs from the conserved cysteine through the conserved F or W. The D gene is left open where the match is weak. A row's size may be missing; if present it is once, few, many or a size class.

v_call	d_call	clone_size	j_call	cdr3_nt	cdr3_aa
TRBV5-1	.	.	TRBJ2-1	TGCGCCAGCAGCTTGGTACCTAACTACAATGAGCAGTTCTTC	CASSLVPNYNEQFF
TRBV5-4	TRBD2	.	TRBJ2-3	TGTGCCAGCAGCTTGGGCGGGAGGGCCTCTGATACGCAGTATTTT	CASSLGGRASDTQYF
TRBV18	.	.	TRBJ2-7	TGTGCCAGCTCACCGTTGCAGGTCAGCTCCTACGAGCAGTACTTC	CASSPLQVSSYEQYF
TRBV19	.	.	TRBJ2-3	TGTGCCAGTAGTATAGATCAAGTTGGTGCGGATACGCAGTATTTT	CASSIDQVGADTQYF
TRBV5-4	.	once	TRBJ2-7	TGTGCCAGCAGCTTGGATGGACAGAACTACGAGCAGTACTTC	CASSLDGQNYEQYF
TRBV29-1	.	.	TRBJ2-3	TGCAGCGTTGAAACGTCCGGACCGGGGACAGATACGCAGTATTTT	CSVETSGPGTDTQYF
TRBV7-6	.	.	TRBJ2-1	TGTGCCAGCAGCTTGAGGGGGAGTTTCAATGAGCAGTTCTTC	CASSLRGSFNEQFF
TRBV19	.	.	TRBJ1-5	TGTGCCAGTAGTATCCGGCCCCAGGATCAGCCCCAGCATTTT	CASSIRPQDQPQHF
TRBV5-5	.	.	TRBJ2-4	TGTGCCAGCAGCTACTACCAGGGGAGCCAGTACTTC	CASSYYQGSQYF
TRBV5-1	.	.	TRBJ2-1	TGCGCCAGCAGCTTGGGGGAGGTCTACAATGAGCAGTTCTTC	CASSLGEVYNEQFF
TRBV30	.	.	TRBJ2-7	TGTGCCTGGAGTGCACAGGTATACGAGCAGTACTTC	CAWSAQVYEQYF
TRBV5-1	TRBD2	few	TRBJ2-7	TGCGCCAGCAGCTTGAAGTCAGCGGGAGTGAACGAGCAGTACTTC	CASSLKSAGVNEQYF
TRBV6-5	.	.	TRBJ1-1	TGTGCCAGCAGTAGTGTGCAGGCGAACACTGAAGCTTTCTTT	CASSSVQANTEAFF
TRBV29-1	TRBD1	.	TRBJ1-1	TGCAGCGTCGCCGGGACAGGGTTTTTGCCCGAAGCTTTCTTT	CSVAGTGFLPEAFF
TRBV4-3	TRBD1	once	TRBJ1-2	TGCGCCAGCAGCCAAGTATGGGACAGAGCCTATGGCTACACCTTC	CASSQVWDRAYGYTF
TRBV6-1	.	.	TRBJ1-1	TGTGCCAGCAGTGAACGGAACAGGGAGAACACTGAAGCTTTCTTT	CASSERNRENTEAFF
TRBV18	TRBD2	.	TRBJ2-3	TGTGCCAGCTCAACAGGACTAGCGGGAGTCACAGATACGCAGTATTTT	CASSTGLAGVTDTQYF
TRBV19	TRBD1	.	TRBJ1-2	TGTGCCAGTAGTATCAAGGGGGCGGCTGGCTACACCTTC	CASSIKGAAGYTF
TRBV28	TRBD1	.	TRBJ1-2	TGTGCCAGCAGCCTGGACAGGAACTATGGCTACACCTTC	CASSLDRNYGYTF
TRBV4-3	TRBD2	.	TRBJ2-7	TGCGCCAGCAGCCAAGGGGTAACTAGCGGGAGGTACGAGCAGTACTTC	CASSQGVTSGRYEQYF
TRBV27	TRBD2	.	TRBJ2-7	TGTGCCAGCAGTTTTGACCCGACTAGCGGGAGTCTCTACGAGCAGTACTTC	CASSFDPTSGSLYEQYF
TRBV28	.	.	TRBJ2-1	TGTGCCAGCAGAAACAGGGTAGGGAGCGATGAGCAGTTCTTC	CASRNRVGSDEQFF
TRBV5-1	TRBD2	.	TRBJ2-7	TGCGCCAGCAGCTTAGGGGAACTAGCGGGAGGCCTTTACTACGAGCAGTACTTC	CASSLGELAGGLYYEQYF
TRBV9	TRBD2	.	TRBJ2-7	TGTGCCAGCAGCGTAGACCCAGCGGGAGGGCCGCGGCAGTACTTC	CASSVDPAGGPRQYF
TRBV28	.	.	TRBJ1-5	TGTGCCAGCAGTTTAAACGGTCAGCCCCAGCATTTT	CASSLNGQPQHF
TRBV13	.	.	TRBJ1-1	TGTGCCAGCAACTGGGGGGGGCGCAGAATGAACACTGAAGCTTTCTTT	CASNWGGRRMNTEAFF
TRBV7-9	TRBD2	.	TRBJ2-3	TGTGCCAGCAGCTTAGAAGCGGGAGGCACAGATACGCAGTATTTT	CASSLEAGGTDTQYF
TRBV7-7	TRBD1	.	TRBJ2-5	TGTGCCAGCAGCTTAGGTGGGACAGGGGGCAGCGAGACCCAGTACTTC	CASSLGGTGGSETQYF
TRBV13	TRBD2	.	TRBJ2-5	TGTGCCAGCAGCTTGCGGACTAGCGGCCAAGAGACCCAGTACTTC	CASSLRTSGQETQYF